Described below is a single TCR beta chain sequence and its context. This clonotype was seen at least ten times. What antigen it recognizes has not been identified. No per-base quality is available; no much larger clone lies one base away. This record belongs to a study of esophageal squamous cell carcinoma under preoperative chemotherapy (dated by TCRdb to 2016 to 2018). Describing the broader study: In the study, TCR repertoires were profiled in both peripheral blood T cells and tumor-infiltrating lymphocytes. The study examined the effect of paclitaxel-nedaplatin chemotherapy on T-cell receptor repertoires in patients with esophageal squamous cell carcinoma. Five or six patients with primary esophageal squamous cell carcinoma were included in the cohort. Repertoires from samples obtained before paclitaxel-nedaplatin therapy were compared with repertoires from samples obtained after paclitaxel-nedaplatin therapy. General conclusions and limits of the study: Post-treatment tumor-infiltrating lymphocytes appeared to be derived in part from peripheral T cells migrating into the tumor, rather than solely from local clonal changes. Immediate and substantial changes in clonotype frequency were induced by paclitaxel-nedaplatin therapy, and contraction rather than amplification was more likely to be observed among abundant clones. A significant increase in TCR diversity was observed in peripheral T cells after chemotherapy, whereas no such increase was observed in tumor-infiltrating lymphocytes. Only five or six patients with esophageal squamous cell carcinoma were analyzed, making for a small cohort.

Via the germline V gene, CDR1 is MRHNA and CDR2 SNTAGT. V lost 4 bases and J lost 11 bases, and the count of bases not matched to a germline gene is 12. Taken from cysteine to phenylalanine, the CDR3 has 15 residues. This entry keeps only the CDR3 DNA: 45 bases, framed from base 1. According to the study, the label for this sample's time point signals: after preoperative PTX-NDP chemotherapy. Paclitaxel-nedaplatin was administered to patients as preoperative chemotherapy before surgery. To prepare the library, PCR was applied. Sequencing instrument: HiSeq X Ten. High-throughput sequencing was used to characterize TCR repertoires. The raw public reads went through TCRdb reprocessing: fastp at Q25, MiXCR clone calling, in-frame beta chains kept. CDR3 protein sequences are deduplicated, and each keeps its most common genes and DNA. A total of 30,000 or so distinct CDR3 sequences appear in this sample, around 50% of them only once. The ten top clones hold roughly 23% of the sample.

The chain uses TRBV6-4 and TRBJ2-5; 11 junctional bases match TRBD2. The source is a human donor with esophageal squamous cell carcinoma. The donor label of this sample is uncertain. The material was obtained from a patient given preoperative chemotherapy. The CDR3 region has the sequence CASSALAGDYNEQYF. The DNA reads TGTGCCAGCAGTGCACTAGCGGGGGACTACAATGAGCAGTACTTC.